The following is a TCR beta chain sequence with its context. Its antigen is unidentified. The source of the sample is a study of Ad26.COV2.S vaccination and SARS-CoV-2 variants. Study-level findings and limits: Researchers cautioned that TCR breadth and depth analyses may have underestimated total T cell responses. The placebo group had lower spike-specific TCR breadth than the vaccine recipients did. For non-spike TCRs, breadth in vaccine recipients resembled that in placebo recipients.

This CDR3 is 13 amino acids long. The V end lost 3 bases, the J end lost 6 bases, and 15 bases lay between the germline ends. The germline V gene has CDR1 DFQATT and CDR2 SNEGSKA (reference sequence). Data came from immunoSEQ multiplex PCR; TCRdb stores just in-frame clones and leaves some out. The table lists some 350,000 clones, 90% to 95% of them singletons. The J gene is TRBJ2-7, the V gene TRBV20-1; D ambiguous. The TCR sequence derives from a human donor who had recovered from COVID-19. The starting material was peripheral blood, obtained after recovery from COVID-19. Here the CDR3 reads CSASPHIASEQYF. Here the CDR3 DNA reads TGCAGTGCTAGTCCCCACATCGCATCCGAGCAGTACTTC.